Listed here are 15 T cell receptor beta chains from one sample, sequenced in a study of human T cells and chemical hapten exposure. One entry per CDR3 protein, called by TCRdb with MiXCR from the RACE reads. The sample carries roughly 380,000 distinct CDR3 sequences, around 6% recorded once. The time point here: patch test 2, 6 weeks after DPC sensitization. Treatment noted: therapeutic diphenylcyclopropenone sensitization with weekly scalp DPC. The sample was whole blood, taken in connection with sensitization to the hapten diphenylcyclopropenone (DPC). Every receptor here comes from a woman between 18 and 29 years old with alopecia areata. Some clones in this sample may be carry-over from other donors' samples.

This clonotype appeared many times. One base away lies a much larger clone, so this may be a sequencing read error. The chain is built from TRBV6-5 and TRBJ1-1; 7 positions match TRBD1. This CDR3 contains 13 residues. From germline, CDR1 is MNHEY and CDR2 SVGAGI. With 6 bases clipped from V and 3 bases from J, the junction kept 4 bases outside the gene matches. Written as DNA, the CDR3 is TGTGCCAGCAGCTTCGACAGGGACACTGAAGCTTTCTTT. This translates into CASSFDRDTEAFF.

This rearrangement joins TRBV30 to TRBJ1-2; 12 bases line up with TRBD1. Germline assignment: CDR1 GTSNPN and CDR2 SVGIG (reference sequence). CDR3 length: 16 residues. After removal of 5 bases from V and 10 bases from J, the junction contained 17 bases not matched to a gene. The CDR3 DNA reads TGTGCCTGGGCCTCCTATCCTTCCGGGACAGGGGGCCCCTACACCTTC. Protein: CAWASYPSGTGGPYTF.

CDR3: CASSPRDRGPNEQYF. CDR3 DNA: TGTGCCAGCAGCCCCCGGGACAGGGGGCCCAACGAGCAGTACTTC. The chain has TRBV5-4 and TRBJ2-7; 12 positions match TRBD1. This CDR3 is built from 15 residues. Looked up from germline, CDR1 is SGHNT and CDR2 is YYREEE (reference sequence). The junction had 7 bases not matched to a gene; V was cut back by 4 bases and J by 5 bases.

This chain uses TRBV24-1 with TRBJ2-3, with 10 nucleotides matching TRBD1. With 3 bases clipped from V and 1 base from J, the junction kept 6 bases outside the gene matches. The CDR3 consists of 17 residues. Germline-derived CDR1 and CDR2 are KGHDR and SFDVKD. The CDR3 DNA reads as TGTGCCACCAGTGATGAGACCGGACAGGGGGGCACAGATACGCAGTATTTT. Residues: CATSDETGQGGTDTQYF.

This clonotype came up a few times. A much larger clone lies a single base off, so this may be a read error. The chain recombines TRBV5-1 with TRBJ2-7, with D possibly matching TRBD1 (6 bases). The germline V and J ends were trimmed by 0 bases and 3 bases, with 7 bases remaining between them. CDR3 size: 13 residues. Germline V lookup: CDR1 SGHRS, CDR2 YFSETQ. The chain's CDR3 is CASSLDRVYEQYF. The CDR3 bases are TGCGCCAGCAGCTTGGACAGGGTCTACGAGCAGTACTTC.

This sequence joins TRBV6-5 and TRBJ2-1, with 14 bases that match TRBD2. CDR1 is MNHEY, CDR2 SVGAGI, per germline. This CDR3 contains 16 residues. V gave up 6 bases and J gave up 8 bases; unmatched junction bases: 9. The CDR3 is CASSLRLAGGRDEQFF. CDR3 bases: TGTGCCAGCAGCCTAAGACTAGCGGGGGGGCGGGATGAGCAGTTCTTC.

V usage is TRBV23-1 and J usage is TRBJ1-1; unclear D gene. TRBV23-1 is noted as an ORF with a role that remains uncertain. There are 13 residues in the CDR3. Deletions cut 4 bases from V and 4 bases from J, with 10 bases between. CDR3 sequence reads: CASSPPKGTEAFF. The CDR3 bases are TGCGCCAGCAGTCCCCCTAAAGGCACTGAAGCTTTCTTT.

The sample holds a few counts of this clonotype. The J gene is TRBJ1-2, the V gene TRBV20-1; no clear D gene. Germline V gene lookup returns CDR1 DFQATT and CDR2 SNEGSKA (reference sequence). The ends were cut back, 5 bases at V and 0 bases at J, with 7 bases in the middle. CDR3 length: 12 residues. The CDR3, as DNA: TGCAGTGCTGGCAGAGCTAACTATGGCTACACCTTC. It yields the protein CSAGRANYGYTF.

In its sample, this clonotype was seen a few times. This sequence joins TRBV20-1 and TRBJ2-7; 9 bases match TRBD2. The CDR3 extends over 15 amino acids. After removal of 0 bases from V and 0 bases from J, the junction contained 3 bases not matched to a gene. The germline V gene encodes CDR1 DFQATT and CDR2 SNEGSKA (reference sequence). The CDR3 DNA is TGCAGTGCTAGAGACCTAGCGGGGTACTCCTACGAGCAGTACTTC. Protein sequence: CSARDLAGYSYEQYF.

This rearrangement joins TRBV7-3 to TRBJ1-1; D gene ambiguous. V was pared by 3 bases and J by 2 bases, with 10 bases between. CDR1 and CDR2 from the germline V gene are SGHTA and FQGTGA. The CDR3 runs 14 residues. As DNA, the CDR3 is TGTGCCAGCAGCTTTGAGGAAGGCAACACTGAAGCTTTCTTT. Translating gives CASSFEEGNTEAFF.

This clonotype was seen repeatedly, ten times or more. The gene calls are TRBV20-1 and TRBJ1-1, with D unclear. The CDR3 is 16 amino acids. Germline CDR1 and CDR2: DFQATT and SNEGSKA (reference sequence). V dropped 4 bases and J dropped 3 bases, with 21 bases sitting between them. CDR3 DNA sequence: TGCAGTGCTAATGACATCTCCGGGTCCAGCGACACTGAAGCTTTCTTT. As protein: CSANDISGSSDTEAFF.

This clonotype was counted ten times or more. V is TRBV11-1 and J is TRBJ1-2; D perhaps matches TRBD1 (6 bases). Germline V lookup: CDR1 SGHAT, CDR2 FQDESV (reference sequence). The CDR3 covers 13 residues. V was trimmed by 3 bases and J by 4 bases, leaving 9 bases between them. The CDR3 sequence is CASSFAGAYGYTF. CDR3 DNA sequence: TGTGCCAGCAGCTTTGCGGGGGCCTATGGCTACACCTTC.

This clonotype was counted many times. V and J are TRBV5-1 and TRBJ1-1; D gene unclear. The V end lost 0 bases, the J end lost 11 bases, and 11 bases lay between the germline ends. Germline V gene lookup returns CDR1 SGHRS and CDR2 YFSETQ. The CDR3 is 12 residues long. CDR3 residues: CASSLERHVAFF. In DNA form, the CDR3 reads TGCGCCAGCAGCTTGGAACGGCACGTGGCTTTCTTT.

The chain links TRBV7-2 to TRBJ1-2; 7 bases agree with TRBD1. The V and J ends lost 2 bases and 7 bases, in that order; junction bases with no gene match: 19. This CDR3 is 18 amino acids long. The germline CDR1 and CDR2 sequences are SGHTA and FQGNSA. CDR3 nucleotide sequence: TGTGCCAGCAGCTTAAAGTCACCACAATCTAGGGGGCTAGGTGGCTACACCTTC. Protein sequence: CASSLKSPQSRGLGGYTF.

This clonotype was found many times. The V and J genes are TRBV6-1 and TRBJ1-1; 8 nucleotides align to TRBD1. The CDR3 is 14 residues long. CDR1 MNHNS and CDR2 SASEGT come from the germline V gene. Trimming removed 4 bases from V and 1 base from J; junction bases left unmatched: 2. CDR3 in DNA: TGTGCCAGCAGTGGGGACAGGTCGAACACTGAAGCTTTCTTT. This gives the protein CASSGDRSNTEAFF.